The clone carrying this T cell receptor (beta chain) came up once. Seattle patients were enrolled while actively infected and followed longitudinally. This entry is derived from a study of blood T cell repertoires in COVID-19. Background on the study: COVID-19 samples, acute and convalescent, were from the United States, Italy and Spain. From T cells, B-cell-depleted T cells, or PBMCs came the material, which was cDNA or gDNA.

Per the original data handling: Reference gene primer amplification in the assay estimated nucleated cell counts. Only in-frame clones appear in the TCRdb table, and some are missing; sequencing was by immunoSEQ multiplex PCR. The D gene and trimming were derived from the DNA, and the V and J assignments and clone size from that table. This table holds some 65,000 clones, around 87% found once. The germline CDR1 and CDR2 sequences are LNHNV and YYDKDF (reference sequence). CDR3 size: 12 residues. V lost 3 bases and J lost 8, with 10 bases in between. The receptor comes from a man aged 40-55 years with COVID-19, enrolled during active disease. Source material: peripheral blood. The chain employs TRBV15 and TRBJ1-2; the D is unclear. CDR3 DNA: TGTGCCACCAGCAGTGCGGTAGAAGGCTACACCTTC. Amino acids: CATSSAVEGYTF.